A single sample is the source of the 9 T cell receptor beta chains below, sequenced in a study of human T cells and chemical hapten exposure. Using its own MiXCR run on the RACE reads, TCRdb lists one record per CDR3 protein. The sample consists of about 76,000 distinct CDR3 sequences, approximately 13% of them appearing once. Stated time point: patch test 3, about 24 weeks after DPC sensitization. Treatment here: therapeutic diphenylcyclopropenone sensitization with weekly scalp DPC. Sequenced material: whole blood, taken in connection with sensitization to the hapten diphenylcyclopropenone (DPC). These receptors all stem from a woman aged 45-65 years with alopecia areata. Some clones in this sample may be carry-over from other donors' samples.

This chain connects TRBV12-3 or TRBV12-4 to TRBJ2-1, with TRBD2 matching 12 bases. V was pared by 5 bases and J by 9 bases, with 11 bases of the junction left unmatched. The CDR3 consists of 16 residues. The CDR3 here is CASSPPGLAGLSEQFF. In DNA form, the CDR3 reads TGTGCCAGCAGTCCTCCGGGACTAGCGGGCTTGAGTGAGCAGTTCTTC.

The chain joins TRBV10-3 to TRBJ1-2; D remains ambiguous. The CDR3 is made up of 14 amino acids. Trimming took off 4 bases at V and 0 bases at J, with 9 bases between the two ends. Germline V gene lookup returns CDR1 ENHRY and CDR2 SYGVKD. The CDR3 protein is CAISGVSSNYGYTF. CDR3 DNA sequence: TGTGCCATCAGTGGCGTCAGCTCTAACTATGGCTACACCTTC.

The gene calls are TRBV29-1 and TRBJ2-7; a weak D match, TRBD2 (5 bases). CDR3 length: 12 residues. Per germline, CDR1 SQVTM and CDR2 ANQGSEA. Trimming removed 6 bases at V and 7 bases at J, with 16 bases between. The CDR3 DNA reads as TGCAGCGTCCGGTTGGGAGTCGGGGAGCAGTACTTC. Encoded protein: CSVRLGVGEQYF.

The CDR3 loop is CASSGASRGTDTQYF. CDR3 nucleotide sequence: TGTGCCAGCAGTGGAGCTAGCCGAGGCACAGATACGCAGTATTTT. The rearrangement links TRBV2 to TRBJ2-3, with D possibly matching TRBD2 (5 bases). Trimming shortened V by 4 bases and J by 1 base, and 12 bases separated the two germline ends. Germline CDR1 is SNHLY and CDR2 is FYNNEI. This CDR3 region has 15 residues.

This clonotype appeared a few times. V and J are TRBV10-3 and TRBJ2-1; 11 nucleotides match TRBD2. The junction had 5 bases not matched to a gene; V was cut back by 5 bases and J by 5 bases. Per the germline V gene, CDR1 is ENHRY and CDR2 is SYGVKD. The CDR3 has 15 residues. In DNA, the CDR3 is TGTGCCATCAGTACCGGGACTAGCGGCGACAATGAGCAGTTCTTC. Amino acid sequence: CAISTGTSGDNEQFF.

The chain couples TRBV15 to TRBJ2-1; perhaps TRBD2 as D (5 bases). There are 14 residues in the CDR3. CDR1 is LNHNV, CDR2 YYDKDF, per germline (reference sequence). V lost 0 bases and J lost 4, with 7 bases in between. The CDR3 coding sequence is TGTGCCACCAGCAGAGATCGGGGATACAATGAGCAGTTCTTC. Residues: CATSRDRGYNEQFF.

This chain joins TRBV4-1 and TRBJ1-2, with 12 bases lining up with TRBD1. The length of the CDR3 is 18 residues. Unmatched junction bases numbered 9, after V lost 1 base and J lost 3 bases. Per the germline V gene, CDR1 is MGHRA and CDR2 is YSYEKL. In DNA, the CDR3 is TGCGCCAGCAGCCAAGCTGTGGGACAGGGGGCAGCGGACTATGGCTACACCTTC. Translated: CASSQAVGQGAADYGYTF.

This chain connects TRBV3-1 to TRBJ2-5; TRBD2 is a possible D gene (6 bases). CDR1 LGHDT and CDR2 YNNKEL come from the germline V gene (reference sequence). The CDR3 covers 14 residues. With 1 base removed from V and 5 bases from J, the gap between germline ends came to 11 bases. The DNA of the CDR3 is TGTGCCAGCAGCCAAGTCGGAGGGGCGGAGACCCAGTACTTC. It yields the protein CASSQVGGAETQYF.

The chain couples TRBV20-1 to TRBJ2-5; D might be TRBD1 (6 bases). Trimming stripped 6 bases from V and 4 bases from J, with 18 bases between. The CDR3 consists of 14 residues. CDR1 and CDR2 (germline): DFQATT, SNEGSKA (reference sequence). CDR3 amino acids: CSAPRTALRETQYF. CDR3 in DNA: TGCAGTGCCCCCCGGACAGCCCTAAGAGAGACCCAGTACTTC.